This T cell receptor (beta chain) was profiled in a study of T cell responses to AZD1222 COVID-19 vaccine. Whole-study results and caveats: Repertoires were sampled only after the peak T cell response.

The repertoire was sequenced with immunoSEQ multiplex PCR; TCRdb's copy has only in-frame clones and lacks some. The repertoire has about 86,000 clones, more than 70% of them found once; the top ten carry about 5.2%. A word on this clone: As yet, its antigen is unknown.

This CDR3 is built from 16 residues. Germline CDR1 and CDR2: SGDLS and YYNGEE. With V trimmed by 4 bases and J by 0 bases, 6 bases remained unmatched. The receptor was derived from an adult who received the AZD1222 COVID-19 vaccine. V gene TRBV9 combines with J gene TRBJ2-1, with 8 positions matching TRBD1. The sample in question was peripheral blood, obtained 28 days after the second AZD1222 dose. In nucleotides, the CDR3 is TGTGCCAGCAGCCCGGGGACAGGTAGCTCCTACAATGAGCAGTTCTTC. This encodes CASSPGTGSSYNEQFF.